This TCR beta chain was sequenced for a study of shared clonotypes between healthy human individuals. The CDR3 is 17 residues long. Trimming at V came to 0 bases and at J to 3 bases, leaving 8 bases not matched to a gene. The germline V gene has CDR1 MDHEN and CDR2 SYDVKM. This table comes from immunoSEQ multiplex PCR, and its TCRdb copy is limited to in-frame clones, with some not included. This sample yields approximately 470,000 clones, of which around 73% are seen a single time; about 12% belongs to the top ten. This TCR derives from a woman in her thirties or forties in good health. Some clones in this sample may be carry-over from other donors' samples. The genes are TRBV28 and TRBJ1-2; 9 bases are a match to TRBD1. Sequences were obtained from PBMCs. The CDR3 coding sequence is TGTGCCAGCAGTTTATGGGGACAGGGCTCGCGGTACTATGGCTACACCTTC. Translating it yields CASSLWGQGSRYYGYTF.